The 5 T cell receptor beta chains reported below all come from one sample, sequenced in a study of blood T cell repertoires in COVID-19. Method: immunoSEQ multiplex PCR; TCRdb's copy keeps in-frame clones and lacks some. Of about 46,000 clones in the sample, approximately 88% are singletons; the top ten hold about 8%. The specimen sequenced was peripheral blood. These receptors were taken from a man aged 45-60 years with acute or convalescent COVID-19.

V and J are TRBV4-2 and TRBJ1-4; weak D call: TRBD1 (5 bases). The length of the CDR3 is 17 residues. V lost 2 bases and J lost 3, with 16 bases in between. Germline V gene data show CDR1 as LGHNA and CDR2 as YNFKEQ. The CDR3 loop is CASSQPTPGIPNEKLFF. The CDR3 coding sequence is TGTGCCAGCAGCCAACCGACGCCAGGGATACCTAATGAAAAACTGTTTTTT.

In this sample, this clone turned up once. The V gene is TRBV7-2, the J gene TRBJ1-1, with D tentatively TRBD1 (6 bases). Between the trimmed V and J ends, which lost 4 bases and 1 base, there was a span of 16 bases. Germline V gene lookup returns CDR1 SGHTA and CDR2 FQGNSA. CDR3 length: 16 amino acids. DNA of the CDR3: TGTGCCAGCAGCTACCAATCTGGACAGCAGAACACTGAAGCTTTCTTT. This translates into CASSYQSGQQNTEAFF.

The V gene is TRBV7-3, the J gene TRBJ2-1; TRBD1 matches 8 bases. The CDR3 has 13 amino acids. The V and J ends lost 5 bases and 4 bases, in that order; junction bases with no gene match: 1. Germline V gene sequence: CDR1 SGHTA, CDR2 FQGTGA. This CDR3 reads CASSRQGYNEQFF. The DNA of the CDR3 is TGTGCCAGCAGCCGACAGGGGTACAATGAGCAGTTCTTC.

DNA of the CDR3: TGTGCCAGCAGTTTTATGCCAGGGATGGGGCAGTACTTC. Translating it yields CASSFMPGMGQYF. The V gene is TRBV12-3 or TRBV12-4, the J gene TRBJ2-7, with a weak D call TRBD1 (5 bases). Trimming shortened V by 3 bases and J by 9 bases, and 15 bases separated the two germline ends. The CDR3 sequence is 13 residues long.

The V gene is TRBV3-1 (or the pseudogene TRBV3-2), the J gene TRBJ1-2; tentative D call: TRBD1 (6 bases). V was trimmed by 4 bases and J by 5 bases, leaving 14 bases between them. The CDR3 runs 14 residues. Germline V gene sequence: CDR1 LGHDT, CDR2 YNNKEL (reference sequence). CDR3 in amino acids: CASSPMRQAYGYTF. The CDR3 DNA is TGTGCCAGCAGCCCCATGAGACAGGCGTATGGCTACACCTTC.